The 25 T cell receptor beta chains given below trace back to one sample, sequenced in a study of blood T cell repertoires in COVID-19. TCRdb keeps only in-frame clones here, not all; method: immunoSEQ multiplex PCR. The table shows fewer than 200,000 clones, with about three quarters occurring only once. Sequenced input: peripheral blood. The source is a man aged 55 to 70 with acute or convalescent COVID-19.

This clone turned up a few times. The J gene is TRBJ1-2, the V gene TRBV15; the match to TRBD1 covers 7 bases. Trimming cost V 1 base and J 6 bases; bases outside gene matches: 11. The CDR3 extends over 16 amino acids. CDR1 is LNHNV, CDR2 YYDKDF, per germline (reference sequence). CDR3 region: CATSRGRLEGADGYTF. The CDR3 nucleotides are TGTGCCACCAGCAGAGGCCGGTTGGAGGGGGCGGATGGCTACACCTTC.

This clone was picked up a small number of times. The rearrangement uses TRBV3-1 (or the pseudogene TRBV3-2) and TRBJ2-5, with 16 bases identical to TRBD2. The junction had 7 bases not matched to a gene; V was cut back by 2 bases and J by 4 bases. This CDR3 has 18 residues. Germline V gene sequence: CDR1 LGHDT, CDR2 YNNKEL (reference sequence). CDR3 in DNA: TGTGCCAGCAGCCAATCCTCGGGGACTAGCGGGGGGGCAGAGACCCAGTACTTC. Translating it yields CASSQSSGTSGGAETQYF.

The chain recombines TRBV4-3 with TRBJ2-2; 7 bases map to TRBD1. Germline V gene data show CDR1 as LGHNA and CDR2 as YSLEER. Trimming at V came to 0 bases and at J to 2 bases, leaving 6 bases not matched to a gene. This CDR3 is built from 17 residues. CDR3 loop: CASSQDRTGKNTGELFF. The DNA of the CDR3 is TGCGCCAGCAGCCAAGACCGGACAGGAAAAAACACCGGGGAGCTGTTTTTT.

J is TRBJ1-1 and V is TRBV3-1 (or the pseudogene TRBV3-2); 7 bases are shared with TRBD1. This CDR3 is built from 17 residues. Per germline, CDR1 LGHDT and CDR2 YNNKEL (reference sequence). Germline trimming cut 6 bases from V and 1 base from J; bases unmatched to any gene: 14. This chain's CDR3 is CASRDGTELFRNTEAFF. CDR3 DNA sequence: TGTGCCAGCAGAGACGGGACAGAATTATTCCGGAACACTGAAGCTTTCTTT.

The chain links TRBV10-2 to TRBJ2-2; perhaps TRBD1 as D (5 bases). This CDR3 spans 14 amino acids. Trimming pared 3 bases from V and 7 bases from J, leaving 12 bases between. Per germline, CDR1 WSHSY and CDR2 SAAADI. The CDR3 reads CASSERQGIGELFF. In DNA, the CDR3 is TGCGCCAGCAGTGAACGGCAGGGAATCGGGGAGCTGTTTTTT.

This chain links TRBV6-5 with TRBJ1-1, with a tentative D call TRBD1 (5 bases). The CDR3 length is 14 residues. V was shortened by 6 bases and J by 1 base, with 12 bases between the two germline ends. Germline loops: CDR1 MNHEY, CDR2 SVGAGI. CDR3 protein: CASSQTRANTEAFF. CDR3 DNA sequence: TGTGCCAGCAGCCAGACCAGGGCGAACACTGAAGCTTTCTTT.

Written as DNA, the CDR3 is TGCAGCGGGTGGGACAGCATGAACACTGAAGCTTTCTTT. Residues: CSGWDSMNTEAFF. The chain carries TRBV29-1 and TRBJ1-1, with TRBD1 matching over 7 bases. Germline V gene data show CDR1 as SQVTM and CDR2 as ANQGSEA. Unmatched junction bases numbered 5, after V lost 7 bases and J lost 0 bases. CDR3 length: 13 residues.

The chain links TRBV4-2 to TRBJ2-3, with 9 nucleotides matching TRBD2. CDR3 length: 17 residues. The V and J ends lost 4 bases and 2 bases, in that order; junction bases with no gene match: 10. Germline assignment: CDR1 LGHNA and CDR2 YNFKEQ. The CDR3 sequence: CASSRLGAGGLTDTQYF. Written as DNA, the CDR3 is TGTGCCAGCAGCCGCCTAGGAGCGGGGGGCCTCACAGATACGCAGTATTTT.

The chain employs TRBV20-1 and TRBJ1-5; possible D gene TRBD1, 6 bases. CDR3 length: 15 amino acids. Germline CDR1 and CDR2: DFQATT and SNEGSKA (reference sequence). V was trimmed by 3 bases and J by 2 bases, leaving 14 bases between them. The CDR3, as DNA: TGCAGTGCTAGTAAGGGGGATAGAGGCAATCAGCCCCAGCATTTT. It translates to CSASKGDRGNQPQHF.

The chain employs TRBV2 and TRBJ2-5; D call uncertain. The CDR3 covers 13 residues. Trimming cost V 3 bases and J 10 bases, with 15 bases left between them. The germline gives CDR1 SNHLY, CDR2 FYNNEI. CDR3 sequence: CASSDRPRVGQYF. The CDR3 DNA sequence: TGTGCCAGCAGTGACCGTCCTCGGGTGGGCCAGTACTTC.

The chain recombines TRBV19 with TRBJ2-3; 9 bases are a match to TRBD2. Trimming at V came to 3 bases and at J to 6 bases, leaving 4 bases not matched to a gene. From germline, CDR1 is LNHDA and CDR2 SQIVND (reference sequence). The CDR3 has 14 amino acids. The CDR3 spells CASSMRRGGDTQYF. The CDR3 DNA sequence: TGTGCCAGTAGTATGAGGCGGGGGGGGGATACGCAGTATTTT.

The chain employs TRBV10-3 and TRBJ2-3; 9 bases align to TRBD1. J gave up 4 bases and V 7 bases, and 3 bases lay outside the gene matches. The V gene's germline CDR1 is ENHRY and CDR2 SYGVKD. This CDR3 region has 13 residues. CDR3 residues: CAIMGQGADTQYF. The CDR3 bases are TGTGCCATCATGGGACAGGGCGCAGATACGCAGTATTTT.

The rearrangement links TRBV10-1 to TRBJ2-5; maybe TRBD1 (5 bases). The CDR3 contains 11 residues. CDR1 WNHNN and CDR2 SYGVQD come from the germline V gene (reference sequence). V lost 3 bases to trimming and J lost 11 bases, with 10 bases between them. CDR3 nucleotide sequence: TGCGCCAGCAGTGACCGGACACGACAGTACTTC. Translating gives CASSDRTRQYF.

The chain links TRBV30 to TRBJ2-3; 12 bases align to TRBD1. Trimming removed 4 bases from V and 2 bases from J; junction bases left unmatched: 7. The CDR3 runs to 16 residues. Germline CDR1 is GTSNPN and CDR2 is SVGIG (reference sequence). This chain's CDR3 is CAWNPGQGAFTDTQYF. The CDR3 coding sequence is TGTGCCTGGAATCCGGGACAGGGGGCTTTCACAGATACGCAGTATTTT. The whole variable domain, filled in from reference TRBV30 and TRBJ2-3, reads SQTIHQWPATLVQPVGSPLSLECTVEGTSNPNLYWYRQAAGRGLQLLFYSVGIGQISSEVPQNLSASRPQDRQFILSSKKLLLSDSGFYLCAWNPGQGAFTDTQYFGPGTRLTVL.

The V and J genes are TRBV14 and TRBJ1-2, with 7 nucleotides matching TRBD1. The V and J ends lost 5 bases and 7 bases, in that order; junction bases with no gene match: 13. The length of the CDR3 is 15 residues. Germline V gives CDR1 SGHDN, CDR2 FVKESK. The CDR3 DNA reads TGTGCCAGCAGCGAACCGGGACAGAGATATGGTGGCTACACCTTC. Its protein is CASSEPGQRYGGYTF.

This chain connects TRBV3-1 (or the pseudogene TRBV3-2) to TRBJ2-5; 14 bases align to TRBD2. Trimming cost V 4 bases and J 5 bases; bases outside gene matches: 6. From germline, CDR1 is LGHDT and CDR2 YNNKEL (reference sequence). The CDR3 has 16 amino acids. Written as DNA, the CDR3 is TGTGCCAGCAGCCCCGGGACTAGCGGGGGTTGGGAGACCCAGTACTTC. Its translation: CASSPGTSGGWETQYF.

J is TRBJ2-7 and V is TRBV5-6; D unclear. Deletions cut 4 bases from V and 2 bases from J, with 10 bases between. Per germline, CDR1 SGHDT and CDR2 YYEEEE. The CDR3 is made up of 13 amino acids. The CDR3: CASSRYSTYEQYF. The CDR3 nucleotides read TGTGCCAGCAGCCGATACAGCACCTACGAGCAGTACTTC.

The chain carries TRBV9 and TRBJ1-2; D gene uncertain. CDR3 length: 13 amino acids. The V gene's germline CDR1 is SGDLS and CDR2 YYNGEE. Between the trimmed V and J ends, which lost 0 bases and 5 bases, there was a span of 8 bases. CDR3 protein: CASSVARGYGYTF. DNA for the CDR3: TGTGCCAGCAGCGTAGCTCGGGGATATGGCTACACCTTC.

This clone has only a few counts. The V gene is TRBV13, the J gene TRBJ2-7; possible D gene TRBD2, 6 bases. Germline assignment: CDR1 PRHDT and CDR2 FYEKMQ (reference sequence). The length of the CDR3 is 15 residues. The germline V and J ends were trimmed by 0 bases and 2 bases, with 11 bases remaining between them. DNA of the CDR3: TGTGCCAGCAGCTTAGGGGGGACTTTCACCTACGAGCAGTACTTC. It yields the protein CASSLGGTFTYEQYF.

The J gene is TRBJ1-5, the V gene TRBV12-5, with a weak D call TRBD1 (6 bases). Germline CDR1 and CDR2: LGHNT and FRNRAP. This CDR3 has 16 amino acids. Between the trimmed V and J ends, which lost 9 bases and 0 bases, there was a span of 18 bases. CDR3 bases: TGTGCTAGCAAAGACCGGGACATCAATAGCAATCAGCCCCAGCATTTT. Translation: CASKDRDINSNQPQHF.

V and J are TRBV6-2 or TRBV6-3 and TRBJ2-3; maybe TRBD2 (5 bases). V was shortened by 5 bases and J by 2 bases, with 23 bases between the two germline ends. This CDR3 is built from 18 residues. In germline, CDR1 is MNHEY, CDR2 SVGEGT. The CDR3 protein is CASSKKPRLGLLTDTQYF. CDR3 sequence (DNA): TGTGCCAGCAGTAAAAAGCCCCGCCTCGGACTTCTCACAGATACGCAGTATTTT.

This chain connects TRBV6-1 to TRBJ2-3, with TRBD1 matching over 10 bases. Per the germline V gene, CDR1 is MNHNS and CDR2 is SASEGT. V shed 6 bases, J shed 1 base, and the junction held 7 bases outside the gene matches. The length of the CDR3 is 16 residues. CDR3 DNA sequence: TGTGCCAGCAGCGAAACCGGGACAGGGGGCACAGATACGCAGTATTTT. Translation: CASSETGTGGTDTQYF.

V is TRBV5-1 and J is TRBJ1-5; D possibly corresponds to TRBD1 (5 bases). Trimming cost V 4 bases and J 8 bases, with 16 bases left between them. Germline CDR1 is SGHRS and CDR2 is YFSETQ. CDR3 size: 14 residues. The CDR3 here is CASSAQGSNEPQHF. In DNA form, the CDR3 reads TGCGCCAGCAGCGCTCAGGGATCTAATGAGCCCCAGCATTTT.

The rearrangement joins TRBV30 to TRBJ2-6; the D is unclear. Germline CDR1 GTSNPN, CDR2 SVGIG (reference sequence). V was pared by 6 bases and J by 1 base, with 7 bases between. The CDR3 spans 13 residues. As DNA, the CDR3 is TGTGCCTGTTCTATTTCTGGGGCCAACGTCCTGACTTTC. Translated, it gives CACSISGANVLTF.

V gene TRBV6-5 combines with J gene TRBJ1-1, with a weak D call TRBD1 (6 bases). The germline CDR1 and CDR2 sequences are MNHEY and SVGAGI. The V end was cut by 5 bases, the J end by 3 bases, with 13 bases between. This CDR3 is 14 amino acids long. The CDR3 region has the DNA TGTGCCAGCAGTCCCTCAGGGGCTGACACTGAAGCTTTCTTT. It specifies CASSPSGADTEAFF.